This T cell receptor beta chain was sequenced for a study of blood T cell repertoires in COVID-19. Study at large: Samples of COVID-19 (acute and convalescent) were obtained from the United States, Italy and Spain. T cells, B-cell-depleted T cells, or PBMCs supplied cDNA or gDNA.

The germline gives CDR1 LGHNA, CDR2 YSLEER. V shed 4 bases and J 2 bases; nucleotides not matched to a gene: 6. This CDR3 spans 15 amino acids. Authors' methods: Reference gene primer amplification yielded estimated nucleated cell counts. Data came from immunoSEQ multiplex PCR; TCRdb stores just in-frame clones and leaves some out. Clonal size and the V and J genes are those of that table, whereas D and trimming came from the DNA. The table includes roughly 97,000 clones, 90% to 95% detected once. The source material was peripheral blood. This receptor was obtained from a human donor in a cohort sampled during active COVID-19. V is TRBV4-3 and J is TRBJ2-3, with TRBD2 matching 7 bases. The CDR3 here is CASSRRGFSTDTQYF. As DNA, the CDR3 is TGCGCCAGCAGCCGGCGGGGGTTCTCCACAGATACGCAGTATTTT.